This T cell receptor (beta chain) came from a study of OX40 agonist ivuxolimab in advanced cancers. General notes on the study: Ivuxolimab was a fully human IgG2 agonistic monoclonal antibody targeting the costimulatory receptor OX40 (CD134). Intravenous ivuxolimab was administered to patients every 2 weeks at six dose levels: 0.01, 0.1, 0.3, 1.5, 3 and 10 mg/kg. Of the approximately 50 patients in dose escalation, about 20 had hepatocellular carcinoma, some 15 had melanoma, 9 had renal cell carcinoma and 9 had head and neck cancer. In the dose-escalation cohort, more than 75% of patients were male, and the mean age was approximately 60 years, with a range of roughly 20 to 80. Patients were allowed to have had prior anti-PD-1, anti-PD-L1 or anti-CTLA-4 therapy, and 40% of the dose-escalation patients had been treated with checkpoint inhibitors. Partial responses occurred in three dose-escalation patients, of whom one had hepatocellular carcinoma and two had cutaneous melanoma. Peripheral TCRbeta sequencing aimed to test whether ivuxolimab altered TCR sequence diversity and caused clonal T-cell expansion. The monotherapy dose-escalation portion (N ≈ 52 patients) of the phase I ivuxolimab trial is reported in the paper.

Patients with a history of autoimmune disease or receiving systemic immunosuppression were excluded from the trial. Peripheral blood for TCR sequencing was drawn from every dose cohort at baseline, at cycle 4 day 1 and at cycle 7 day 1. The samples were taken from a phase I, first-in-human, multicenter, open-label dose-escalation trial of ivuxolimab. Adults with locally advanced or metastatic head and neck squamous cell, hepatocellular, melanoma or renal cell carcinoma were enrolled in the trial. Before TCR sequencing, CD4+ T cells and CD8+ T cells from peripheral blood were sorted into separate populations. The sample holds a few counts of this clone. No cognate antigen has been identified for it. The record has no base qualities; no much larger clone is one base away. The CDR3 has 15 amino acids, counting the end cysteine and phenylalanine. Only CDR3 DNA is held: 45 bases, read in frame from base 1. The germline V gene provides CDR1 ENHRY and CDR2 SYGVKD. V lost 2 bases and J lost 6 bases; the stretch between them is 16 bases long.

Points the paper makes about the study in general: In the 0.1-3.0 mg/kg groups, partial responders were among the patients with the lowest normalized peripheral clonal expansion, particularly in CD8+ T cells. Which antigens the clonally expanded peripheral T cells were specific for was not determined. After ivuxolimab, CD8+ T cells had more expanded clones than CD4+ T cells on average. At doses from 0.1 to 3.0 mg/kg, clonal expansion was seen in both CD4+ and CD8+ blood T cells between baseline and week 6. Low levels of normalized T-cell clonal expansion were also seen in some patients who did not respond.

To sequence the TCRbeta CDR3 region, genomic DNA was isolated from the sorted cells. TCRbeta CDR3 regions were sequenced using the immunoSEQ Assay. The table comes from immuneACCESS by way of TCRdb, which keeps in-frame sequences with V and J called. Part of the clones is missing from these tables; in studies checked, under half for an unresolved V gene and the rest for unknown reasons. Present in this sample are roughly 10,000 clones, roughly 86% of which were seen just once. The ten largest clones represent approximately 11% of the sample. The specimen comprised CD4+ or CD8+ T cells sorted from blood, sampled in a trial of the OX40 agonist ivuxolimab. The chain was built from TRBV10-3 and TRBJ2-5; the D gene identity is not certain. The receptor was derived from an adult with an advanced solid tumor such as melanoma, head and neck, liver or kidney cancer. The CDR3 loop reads CAISEPQPPQKTQYF. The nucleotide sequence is TGTGCCATCAGTGAGCCGCAGCCACCCCAGAAGACCCAGTACTTC.